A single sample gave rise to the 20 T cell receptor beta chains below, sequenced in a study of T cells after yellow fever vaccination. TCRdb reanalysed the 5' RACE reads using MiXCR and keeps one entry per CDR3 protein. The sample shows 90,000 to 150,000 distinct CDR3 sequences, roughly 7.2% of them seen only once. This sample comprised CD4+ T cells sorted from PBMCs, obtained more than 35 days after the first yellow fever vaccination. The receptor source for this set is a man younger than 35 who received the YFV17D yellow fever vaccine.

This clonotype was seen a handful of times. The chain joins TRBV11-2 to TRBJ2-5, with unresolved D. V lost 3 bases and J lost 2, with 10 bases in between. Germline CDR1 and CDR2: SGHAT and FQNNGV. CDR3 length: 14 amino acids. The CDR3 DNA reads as TGTGCCAGCAGCTTCGGCGCGGTTCAAGAGACCCAGTACTTC. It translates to CASSFGAVQETQYF.

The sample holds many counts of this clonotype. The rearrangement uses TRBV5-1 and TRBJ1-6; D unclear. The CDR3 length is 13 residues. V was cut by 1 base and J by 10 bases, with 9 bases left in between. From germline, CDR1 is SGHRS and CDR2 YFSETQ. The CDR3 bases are TGCGCCAGCAGCTTGTCGGCCGGCTCACCCCTCCACTTT. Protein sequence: CASSLSAGSPLHF.

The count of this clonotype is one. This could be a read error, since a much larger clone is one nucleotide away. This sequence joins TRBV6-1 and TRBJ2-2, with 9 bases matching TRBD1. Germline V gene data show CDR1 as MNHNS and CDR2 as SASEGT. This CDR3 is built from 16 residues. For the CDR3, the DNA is TGTGGCAGCAGTGGGGGGGGACAGGGACCATCCGGGGAGCTGTTTTTT. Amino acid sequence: CGSSGGGQGPSGELFF.

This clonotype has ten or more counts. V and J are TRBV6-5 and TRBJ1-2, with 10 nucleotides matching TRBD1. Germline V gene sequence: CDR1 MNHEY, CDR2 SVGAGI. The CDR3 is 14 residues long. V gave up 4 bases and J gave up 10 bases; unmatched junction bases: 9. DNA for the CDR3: TGTGCCAGCAGTTTACAGGGACAGGGGTTAGCCTACACCTTC. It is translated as CASSLQGQGLAYTF.

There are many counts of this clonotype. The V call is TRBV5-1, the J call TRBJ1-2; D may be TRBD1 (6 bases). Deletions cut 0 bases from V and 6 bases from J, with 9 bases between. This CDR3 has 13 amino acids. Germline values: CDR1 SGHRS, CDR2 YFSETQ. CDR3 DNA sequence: TGCGCCAGCAGCTTGGCACAGGGTGATGGCTACACCTTC. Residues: CASSLAQGDGYTF.

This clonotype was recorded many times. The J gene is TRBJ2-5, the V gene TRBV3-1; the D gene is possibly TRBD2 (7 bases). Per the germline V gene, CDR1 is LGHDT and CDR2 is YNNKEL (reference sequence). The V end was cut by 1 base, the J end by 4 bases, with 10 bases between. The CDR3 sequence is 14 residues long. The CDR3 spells CASSQGGGLETQYF. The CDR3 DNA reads TGTGCCAGCAGCCAAGGGGGGGGCTTAGAGACCCAGTACTTC.

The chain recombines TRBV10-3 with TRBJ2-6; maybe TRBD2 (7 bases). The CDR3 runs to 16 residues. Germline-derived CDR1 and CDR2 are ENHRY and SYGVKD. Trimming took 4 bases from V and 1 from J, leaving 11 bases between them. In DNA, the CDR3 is TGTGCCATCAGTGCAAGGGGGGGGTCTGGGGCCAACGTCCTGACTTTC. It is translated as CAISARGGSGANVLTF.

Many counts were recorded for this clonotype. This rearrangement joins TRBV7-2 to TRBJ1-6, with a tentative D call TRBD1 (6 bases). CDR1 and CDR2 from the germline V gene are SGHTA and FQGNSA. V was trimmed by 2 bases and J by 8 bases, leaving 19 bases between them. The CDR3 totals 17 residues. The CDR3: CASSLYGIRGSYSPLHF. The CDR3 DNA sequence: TGTGCCAGCAGCTTATACGGGATCAGGGGATCTTATTCACCCCTCCACTTT.

This CDR3 is CASSQDLAGGLFSEQFF. The CDR3 DNA reads TGCGCCAGCAGCCAAGACCTAGCGGGGGGACTTTTCTCGGAGCAGTTCTTC. The chain has TRBV4-3 and TRBJ2-1, with TRBD2 matching 11 bases. With V trimmed by 0 bases and J by 10 bases, 11 bases remained unmatched. CDR3 size: 17 residues. Germline CDR1 is LGHNA and CDR2 is YSLEER.

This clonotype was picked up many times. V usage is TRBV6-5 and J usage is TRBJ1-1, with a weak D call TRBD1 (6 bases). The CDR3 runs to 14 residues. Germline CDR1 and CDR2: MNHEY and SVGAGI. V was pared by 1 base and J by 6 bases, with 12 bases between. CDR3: CASSYWGGSAEAFF. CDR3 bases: TGTGCCAGCAGTTACTGGGGGGGCAGCGCTGAAGCTTTCTTT.

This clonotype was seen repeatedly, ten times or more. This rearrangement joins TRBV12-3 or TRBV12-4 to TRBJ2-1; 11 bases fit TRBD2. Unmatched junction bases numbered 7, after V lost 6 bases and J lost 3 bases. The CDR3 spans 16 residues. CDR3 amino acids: CASRRSGTSGYNEQFF. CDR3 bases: TGTGCCAGCAGGAGATCCGGGACTAGCGGCTACAATGAGCAGTTCTTC.

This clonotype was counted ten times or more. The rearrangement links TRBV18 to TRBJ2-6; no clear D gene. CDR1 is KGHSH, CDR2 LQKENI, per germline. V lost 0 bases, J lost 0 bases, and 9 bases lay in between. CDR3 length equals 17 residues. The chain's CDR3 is CASSPPWFHSGANVLTF. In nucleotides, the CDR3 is TGTGCCAGCTCACCACCCTGGTTCCACTCTGGGGCCAACGTCCTGACTTTC.

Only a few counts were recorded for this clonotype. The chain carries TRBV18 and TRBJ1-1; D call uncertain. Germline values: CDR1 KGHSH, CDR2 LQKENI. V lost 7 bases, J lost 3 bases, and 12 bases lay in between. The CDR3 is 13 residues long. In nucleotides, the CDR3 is TGTGCCAGCTACTACGGTCTGGACACTGAAGCTTTCTTT. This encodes CASYYGLDTEAFF. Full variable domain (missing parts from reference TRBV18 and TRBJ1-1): NAGVMQNPRHLVRRRGQEARLRCSPMKGHSHVYWYRQLPEEGLKFMVYLQKENIIDESGMPKERFSAEFPKEGPSILRIQQVVRGDSAAYFCASYYGLDTEAFFGQGTRLTVV.

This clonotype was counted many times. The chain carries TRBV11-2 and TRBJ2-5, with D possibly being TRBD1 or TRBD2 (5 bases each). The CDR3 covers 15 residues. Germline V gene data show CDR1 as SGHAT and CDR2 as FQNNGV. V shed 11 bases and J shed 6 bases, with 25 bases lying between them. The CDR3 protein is CAGGEGTGPMQTQYF. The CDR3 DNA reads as TGTGCCGGGGGAGAGGGAACTGGACCTATGCAGACCCAGTACTTC.

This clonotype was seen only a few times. The chain's CDR3 is CARGAGPGLAGESTDTQYF. In DNA, the CDR3 is TGTGCCAGGGGAGCCGGCCCAGGACTAGCGGGGGAGAGCACAGATACGCAGTATTTT. This chain uses TRBV24-1 with TRBJ2-3; 13 positions agree with TRBD2. With V trimmed by 11 bases and J by 0 bases, 16 bases remained unmatched. The CDR3 length is 19 residues. Germline loops: CDR1 KGHDR, CDR2 SFDVKD.

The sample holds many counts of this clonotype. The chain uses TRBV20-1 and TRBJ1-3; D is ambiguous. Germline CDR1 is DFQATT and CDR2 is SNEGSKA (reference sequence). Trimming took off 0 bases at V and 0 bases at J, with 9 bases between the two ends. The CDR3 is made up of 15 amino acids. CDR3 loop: CSARDMDPSGNTIYF. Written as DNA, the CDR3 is TGCAGTGCTAGAGATATGGACCCCTCTGGAAACACCATATATTTT.

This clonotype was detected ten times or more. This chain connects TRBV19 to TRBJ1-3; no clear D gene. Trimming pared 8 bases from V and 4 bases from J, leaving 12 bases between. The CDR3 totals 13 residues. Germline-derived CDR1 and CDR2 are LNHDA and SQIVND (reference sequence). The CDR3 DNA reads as TGTGCCAGTCACATAACGCCCGGAAACACCATATATTTT. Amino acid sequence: CASHITPGNTIYF. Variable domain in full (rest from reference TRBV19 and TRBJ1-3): DGGITQSPKYLFRKEGQNVTLSCEQNLNHDAMYWYRQDPGQGLRLIYYSQIVNDFQKGDIAEGYSVSREKKESFPLTVTSAQKNPTAFYLCASHITPGNTIYFGEGSWLTVV.

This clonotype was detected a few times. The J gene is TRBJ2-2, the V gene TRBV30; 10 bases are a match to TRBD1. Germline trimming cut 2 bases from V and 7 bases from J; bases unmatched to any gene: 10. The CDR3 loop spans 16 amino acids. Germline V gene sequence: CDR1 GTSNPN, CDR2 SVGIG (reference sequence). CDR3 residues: CAWSPLDRGLGGELFF. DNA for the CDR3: TGTGCCTGGAGTCCCCTTGACAGGGGGCTTGGCGGGGAGCTGTTTTTT.

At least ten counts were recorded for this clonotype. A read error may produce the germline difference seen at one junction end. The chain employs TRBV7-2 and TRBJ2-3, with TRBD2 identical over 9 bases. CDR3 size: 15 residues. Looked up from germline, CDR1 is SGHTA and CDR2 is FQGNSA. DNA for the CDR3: TGTGCCAGCAGCCTAGCGGGACCTACGGGAGATACGCAGTATTTT. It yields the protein CASSLAGPTGDTQYF.

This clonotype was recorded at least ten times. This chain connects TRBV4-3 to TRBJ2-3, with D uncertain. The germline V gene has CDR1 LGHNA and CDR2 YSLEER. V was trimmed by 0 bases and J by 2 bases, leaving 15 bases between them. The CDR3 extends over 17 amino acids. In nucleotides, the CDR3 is TGCGCCAGCAGCCAAGAATACCGGGCCGATTCCACAGATACGCAGTATTTT. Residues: CASSQEYRADSTDTQYF.